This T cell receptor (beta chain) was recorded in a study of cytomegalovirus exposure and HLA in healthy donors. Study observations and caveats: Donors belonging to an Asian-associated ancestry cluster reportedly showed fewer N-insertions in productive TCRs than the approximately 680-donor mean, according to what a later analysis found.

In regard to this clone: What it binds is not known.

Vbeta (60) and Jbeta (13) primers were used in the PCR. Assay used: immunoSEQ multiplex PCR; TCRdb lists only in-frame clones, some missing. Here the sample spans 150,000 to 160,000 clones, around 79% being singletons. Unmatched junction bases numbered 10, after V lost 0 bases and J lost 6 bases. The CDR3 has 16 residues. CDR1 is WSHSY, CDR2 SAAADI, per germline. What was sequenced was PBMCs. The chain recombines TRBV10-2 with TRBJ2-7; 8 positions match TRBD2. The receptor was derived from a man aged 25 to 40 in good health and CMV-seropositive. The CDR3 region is CASSESPAGASSEQYF. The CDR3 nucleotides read TGCGCCAGCAGTGAGTCCCCAGCGGGAGCTTCCAGCGAGCAGTACTTC.